The present T cell receptor beta chain was sequenced within a study of OX40 agonist ivuxolimab in advanced cancers. Whole-study context: It was permissible to have had prior anti-PD-1, anti-PD-L1 or anti-CTLA-4 therapy, and approximately 40% had some. Study-wide findings and caveats: Also present in some nonresponders was a low level of normalized T-cell clonal expansion.

Trimming took 4 bases from V and 5 from J, leaving 15 bases between them. The CDR3 totals 14 residues. Germline V lookup: CDR1 SGDLS, CDR2 YYNGEE. Comments on this clone: What it recognizes is unknown.

Only in-frame clones appear in the TCRdb table, and some are missing; sequencing was by immunoSEQ multiplex PCR. The sample records about 100,000 clones, roughly 95% being singletons. The chain combines TRBV9 with TRBJ1-2; D possibly corresponds to TRBD1 (5 bases). The receptor's source is an adult with an advanced solid tumor such as melanoma, head and neck, liver or kidney cancer. The input for sequencing was CD4+ or CD8+ T cells sorted from blood, taken in a trial of the OX40 agonist ivuxolimab. DNA of the CDR3: TGTGCCAGCAGCCCAGACGGGGCAGGATATGGCTACACCTTC. The encoded protein is CASSPDGAGYGYTF.